Presented here are 20 T cell receptor beta chains from one specimen sequenced in a study of cytotoxic CD8 clonotypes in ibrutinib-treated CLL. Method: immunoSEQ multiplex PCR; TCRdb's copy keeps in-frame clones and lacks some. Of 20,000 to 30,000 clones detected, 55% to 85% appear once; the ten largest clones hold about 45%. Here the sequenced sample was PBMCs, taken after 12 months of ibrutinib treatment. The receptors come from a human donor with chronic lymphocytic leukemia.

The gene calls are TRBV30 and TRBJ2-3, with TRBD2 matching 11 bases. Germline V lookup: CDR1 GTSNPN, CDR2 SVGIG (reference sequence). The CDR3 covers 16 residues. V gave up 2 bases and J gave up 4 bases; unmatched junction bases: 8. The CDR3 sequence: CAWSPSGGQRADTQYF. The CDR3 DNA follows: TGTGCCTGGAGTCCTAGCGGGGGGCAACGAGCAGATACGCAGTATTTT.

CDR3 DNA: TGTGCCAGCAGCGCCGCGGCCGCCACTGAAGCTTTCTTT. The encoded protein is CASSAAAATEAFF. The rearrangement joins TRBV7-2 to TRBJ1-1; the D is unclear. The V and J ends lost 5 bases and 4 bases respectively, with 11 bases between them. The CDR3 is made up of 13 amino acids. Germline V gene data show CDR1 as SGHTA and CDR2 as FQGNSA.

This chain connects TRBV30 to TRBJ2-1, with D perhaps assigned TRBD1 or TRBD2 (6 bases each). Germline V gene lookup returns CDR1 GTSNPN and CDR2 SVGIG (reference sequence). V was shortened by 2 bases and J by 4 bases, with 18 bases between the two germline ends. The CDR3 is 16 residues long. The chain's CDR3 is CAWSLNGGGLYNEQFF. The CDR3 DNA reads as TGTGCCTGGAGTCTAAATGGAGGGGGGTTGTACAATGAGCAGTTCTTC.

This clone was counted once. The chain combines TRBV19 with TRBJ1-1; D possibly corresponds to TRBD1 (6 bases). CDR3 length: 15 residues. V was shortened by 5 bases and J by 0 bases, with 13 bases between the two germline ends. The V gene's germline CDR1 is LNHDA and CDR2 SQIVND (reference sequence). CDR3 nucleotide sequence: TGTGCCAGTAGTTCCGGGGGGCGACTGAACACTGAAGCTTTCTTT. Protein: CASSSGGRLNTEAFF.

This sequence joins TRBV2 and TRBJ2-7; D gene ambiguous. Germline-derived CDR1 and CDR2 are SNHLY and FYNNEI. With 2 bases removed from V and 5 bases from J, the gap between germline ends came to 4 bases. The CDR3 has 11 amino acids. CDR3 protein: CASSEYHEQYF. For the CDR3, the DNA is TGTGCCAGCAGTGAATACCACGAGCAGTACTTC.

The chain joins TRBV9 to TRBJ1-1, with D hard to call. Germline loops: CDR1 SGDLS, CDR2 YYNGEE. The CDR3 contains 15 residues. The ends were cut back, 1 base at V and 10 bases at J, with 20 bases in the middle. CDR3 amino acids: CASSVSRMDGRGAFF. CDR3 DNA: TGTGCCAGCAGCGTAAGCCGGATGGACGGGCGTGGAGCTTTCTTT.

This chain links TRBV27 with TRBJ2-7; 7 bases map to TRBD1. Losses at the gene ends were 5 bases for V and 4 bases for J; bases not matched to a gene: 11. Germline assignment: CDR1 MNHEY and CDR2 SMNVEV (reference sequence). This CDR3 has 15 amino acids. In DNA form, the CDR3 reads TGTGCCAGCAGTCCCGATACAGGGGTCGTTTACGAGCAGTACTTC. Protein: CASSPDTGVVYEQYF.

This clone has just a few counts. The chain combines TRBV18 with TRBJ1-1, with 8 bases matching TRBD1. The CDR3 extends over 14 amino acids. V was pared by 6 bases and J by 4 bases, with 7 bases of the junction left unmatched. Germline V gene sequence: CDR1 KGHSH, CDR2 LQKENI. The CDR3 bases are TGTGCCAGCTCCCCGACAGGGGATGGCACTGAAGCTTTCTTT. This encodes CASSPTGDGTEAFF.

The chain carries TRBV28 and TRBJ2-7; 7 bases match TRBD2. The CDR3 loop spans 15 amino acids. Germline trimming cut 2 bases from V and 3 bases from J; bases unmatched to any gene: 7. In germline, CDR1 is MDHEN, CDR2 SYDVKM. CDR3 DNA: TGTGCCAGCAGTTTACAGGCTAGCGGAGACTACGAGCAGTACTTC. Its protein product is CASSLQASGDYEQYF.

CDR3 DNA sequence: TGTGCCAGCAGCTTATCACTTGGAGGGGGCGCAGAGACCCAGTACTTC. This codes for CASSLSLGGGAETQYF. This chain connects TRBV7-3 to TRBJ2-5; possibly TRBD1 for D (7 bases). This CDR3 is built from 16 residues. The germline gives CDR1 SGHTA, CDR2 FQGTGA. Trimming cost V 2 bases and J 4 bases, with 17 bases left between them.

The rearrangement joins TRBV28 to TRBJ1-3, with unresolved D. The CDR3 consists of 12 residues. V was clipped by 5 bases and J by 12 bases, with 14 bases between them. In germline, CDR1 is MDHEN, CDR2 SYDVKM. The CDR3 nucleotides read TGTGCCAGCAGTGCCCTCCGGAACCGCATATATTTT. Translating gives CASSALRNRIYF.

This clone was seen more than once but under ten times. The rearrangement uses TRBV4-3 and TRBJ1-1; the D gene is possibly TRBD1 (5 bases). V was trimmed by 0 bases and J by 4 bases, leaving 18 bases between them. The germline V gene has CDR1 LGHNA and CDR2 YSLEER. The CDR3 spans 17 residues. CDR3 sequence reads: CASSQDLRVAGGTEAFF. The DNA of the CDR3 is TGCGCCAGCAGCCAAGACCTTCGGGTGGCGGGGGGCACTGAAGCTTTCTTT.

The chain uses TRBV6-5 and TRBJ2-5; D is ambiguous. CDR1 MNHEY and CDR2 SVGAGI come from the germline V gene. The CDR3 consists of 15 residues. V was pared by 0 bases and J by 5 bases, with 13 bases between. CDR3 protein: CASSYSYTGRETQYF. The DNA for the CDR3 is TGTGCCAGCAGTTACTCGTACACCGGTCGCGAGACCCAGTACTTC.

This clone is labeled as medium-sized. The chain is built from TRBV18 and TRBJ2-2; 12 nucleotides match TRBD2. The CDR3 contains 17 residues. CDR1 KGHSH and CDR2 LQKENI come from the germline V gene. Losses at the gene ends were 5 bases for V and 4 bases for J; bases not matched to a gene: 8. The DNA for the CDR3 is TGTGCCAGCTCAGAGACTAGCGGGGGTCCCGTCACCGGGGAGCTGTTTTTT. Protein: CASSETSGGPVTGELFF. Filled out from reference TRBV18 and TRBJ2-2, the complete variable domain reads NAGVMQNPRHLVRRRGQEARLRCSPMKGHSHVYWYRQLPEEGLKFMVYLQKENIIDESGMPKERFSAEFPKEGPSILRIQQVVRGDSAAYFCASSETSGGPVTGELFFGEGSRLTVL.

The rearrangement uses TRBV19 and TRBJ2-7; TRBD1 might be the D (6 bases). CDR3 size: 13 residues. Germline V gene sequence: CDR1 LNHDA, CDR2 SQIVND (reference sequence). Trimming took 5 bases from V and 4 from J, leaving 12 bases between them. The CDR3 is CASSPGAKYEQYF. As DNA, the CDR3 is TGTGCCAGTAGTCCAGGGGCAAAATACGAGCAGTACTTC.

The chain couples TRBV30 to TRBJ2-3; a possible D gene is TRBD1 (6 bases). V dropped 1 base and J dropped 1 base, with 9 bases sitting between them. Germline CDR1 and CDR2: GTSNPN and SVGIG (reference sequence). The CDR3 is 14 amino acids. The DNA for the CDR3 is TGTGCCTGGAGTGGTTGGACAGGCACAGATACGCAGTATTTT. This codes for CAWSGWTGTDTQYF.

The chain carries TRBV7-8 and TRBJ2-2; the D gene could be TRBD1 or TRBD2 (5 bases each). The CDR3 extends over 17 amino acids. Germline-derived CDR1 and CDR2 are SGHVS and FQNEAQ. V was shortened by 5 bases and J by 3 bases, with 19 bases between the two germline ends. The CDR3 DNA is TGTGCCAGCAGCCGATACACAGGATCGAGGGACACCGGGGAGCTGTTTTTT. Translating it yields CASSRYTGSRDTGELFF.

By sample share, this clone is large. The rearrangement uses TRBV5-6 and TRBJ2-3; possibly TRBD2 for D (6 bases). The CDR3 has 14 residues. CDR1 is SGHDT and CDR2 is YYEEEE in the germline V gene. The V end was cut by 7 bases, the J end by 3 bases, with 15 bases between. The CDR3 reads CASGSWGETDTQYF. The CDR3 nucleotides read TGTGCCAGCGGTAGCTGGGGGGAGACAGATACGCAGTATTTT.

The chain carries TRBV30 and TRBJ1-3; D is possibly TRBD1 (5 bases). Looked up from germline, CDR1 is GTSNPN and CDR2 is SVGIG (reference sequence). The CDR3 length is 15 residues. The V end was cut by 7 bases, the J end by 0 bases, with 16 bases between. The DNA for the CDR3 is TGTGCCTCTAACCGGGACGCCCACTCTGGAAACACCATATATTTT. Protein: CASNRDAHSGNTIYF.

The chain's CDR3 is CASSPGLFDEQFF. CDR3 DNA: TGTGCCAGCTCCCCCGGCCTCTTTGATGAGCAGTTCTTC. This chain connects TRBV18 to TRBJ2-1, with D uncertain. The CDR3 runs to 13 residues. V lost 6 bases, J lost 8 bases, and 14 bases lay in between. CDR1 and CDR2 (germline): KGHSH, LQKENI.